The 26 T cell receptor beta chains in this list originate from one sample, sequenced in a study of T-cell reconstitution after alpha-beta-depleted transplantation in children. Molecular barcoding with unique molecular identifiers was used for the TCRbeta library. Using its own MiXCR run on the PCR reads, TCRdb lists one record per CDR3 protein. The sample holds some 520,000 distinct CDR3 sequences, 32% seen once. The starting material was PBMCs from the stem cell graft donor, obtained from the stem cell graft. The receptors derive from a human donor who donated a stem cell graft to a child with aplastic anemia.

The chain combines TRBV12-3 or TRBV12-4 with TRBJ2-1; D remains unclear. V lost 2 bases and J lost 5, with 13 bases in between. The CDR3 is 15 amino acids. CDR3 bases: TGTGCCAGCAGTTTATTAAGGTTGAGCGACAATGAGCAGTTCTTC. Translated, it gives CASSLLRLSDNEQFF.

The rearrangement uses TRBV12-3 or TRBV12-4 and TRBJ2-7, with D tentatively TRBD1 (6 bases). V shed 6 bases and J shed 3 bases, with 12 bases lying between them. The CDR3 has 13 residues. The CDR3 loop reads CASSLRDNYEQYV. In DNA, the CDR3 is TGTGCCAGCAGCCTCCGGGACAACTACGAGCAGTACGTC.

A few counts support this clonotype. The rearrangement joins TRBV20-1 to TRBJ1-6, with D maybe TRBD1 (5 bases). CDR1 and CDR2 (germline): DFQATT, SNEGSKA (reference sequence). The V end lost 1 base, the J end lost 11 bases, and 15 bases lay between the germline ends. The CDR3 contains 14 residues. The CDR3 coding sequence is TGCAGTGCTAGAGCGGGCAGGGACCGAGCACCCCTCCACTTT. Translation: CSARAGRDRAPLHF.

This rearrangement joins TRBV6-2 or TRBV6-3 to TRBJ2-5; no reliable D call. The CDR3 consists of 16 residues. V was clipped by 0 bases and J by 0 bases, with 11 bases between them. The germline gives CDR1 MNHEY, CDR2 SVGEGT. CDR3 loop: CASSYSADLYQETQYF. In DNA, the CDR3 is TGTGCCAGCAGTTACTCGGCAGACCTGTACCAAGAGACCCAGTACTTC.

V usage is TRBV5-1 and J usage is TRBJ1-2; D gene unclear. V lost 0 bases and J lost 8, with 14 bases in between. Germline values: CDR1 SGHRS, CDR2 YFSETQ. This CDR3 has 14 residues. The CDR3 sequence: CASSLVGLEDGYTF. The CDR3 nucleotides read TGCGCCAGCAGCTTGGTTGGGTTGGAGGACGGCTACACCTTC. Full variable domain (outside the CDR3, taken from reference TRBV5-1 and TRBJ1-2): KAGVTQTPRYLIKTRGQQVTLSCSPISGHRSVSWYQQTPGQGLQFLFEYFSETQRNKGNFPGRFSGRQFSNSRSEMNVSTLELGDSALYLCASSLVGLEDGYTFGSGTRLTVV.

Concerning this clonotype: At one boundary the junction diverges from the germline segment, which might be a read error. This chain links TRBV27 with TRBJ1-5; 10 nucleotides line up with TRBD1. Germline V gene lookup returns CDR1 MNHEY and CDR2 SMNVEV (reference sequence). There are 14 residues in the CDR3. CDR3 sequence: CASRTGGNNHPQHF. In nucleotides, the CDR3 is TGTGCCAGCAGGACAGGGGGCAACAATCACCCCCAGCATTTT.

The chain has TRBV30 and TRBJ1-2; D is undetermined. CDR1 is GTSNPN, CDR2 SVGIG, per germline (reference sequence). The CDR3 contains 14 residues. V was shortened by 0 bases and J by 4 bases, with 12 bases between the two germline ends. For the CDR3, the DNA is TGTGCCTGGAGTGTATATGGGTCCTCCTATGGCTACACCTTC. Its translation: CAWSVYGSSYGYTF.

V is TRBV28 and J is TRBJ2-5; 7 nucleotides align to TRBD1. The junction had 12 bases not matched to a gene; V was cut back by 6 bases and J by 2 bases. The CDR3 has 16 residues. Germline V gives CDR1 MDHEN, CDR2 SYDVKM. CDR3 sequence reads: CASSLGKGANQETQYF. The CDR3 DNA reads as TGTGCCAGCAGCCTGGGAAAGGGGGCGAATCAAGAGACCCAGTACTTC.

The chain employs TRBV6-5 and TRBJ1-2, with TRBD1 matching 7 bases. The germline CDR1 and CDR2 sequences are MNHEY and SVGAGI. The CDR3 has 15 amino acids. V lost 0 bases to trimming and J lost 1 base; unmatched junction nucleotides: 2. The CDR3 coding sequence is TGTGCCAGCAGTTACTCCGGGACAGTTAACTATGGCTACACCTTC. Translating gives CASSYSGTVNYGYTF.

In this sample, this clonotype turned up a few times. V and J are TRBV9 and TRBJ2-7, with D hard to call. The CDR3 loop spans 14 amino acids. Deletions cut 0 bases from V and 6 bases from J, with 13 bases between. Germline CDR1 and CDR2: SGDLS and YYNGEE. The CDR3 DNA follows: TGTGCCAGCAGCGTAGGCCCTAACTCGGGCGAGCAGTACGTC. Translation: CASSVGPNSGEQYV.

In regard to this clonotype: Germline and junction disagree at one end, which may indicate a read error. V and J are TRBV27 and TRBJ2-7; 11 bases align to TRBD2. CDR3 length: 13 residues. CDR1 is MNHEY, CDR2 SMNVEV, per germline (reference sequence). The CDR3 sequence: CASSSLGTSGWDF. DNA for the CDR3: TGTGCCAGCAGTTCTCTCGGGACTAGCGGCTGGGACTTC.

This sequence joins TRBV7-8 and TRBJ1-6, with 7 bases matching TRBD1. The CDR3 contains 15 residues. The germline V gene has CDR1 SGHVS and CDR2 FQNEAQ. Trimming removed 1 base from V and 9 bases from J; junction bases left unmatched: 6. Here the CDR3 DNA reads TGTGCCAGCAGCTTAGAAGGGGGCGCAGGTTCACCCCTCCACTTT. It yields the protein CASSLEGGAGSPLHF.

This clonotype was picked up one time. The chain recombines TRBV18 with TRBJ1-1; 7 nucleotides match TRBD1. CDR3 length equals 16 residues. Trimming cost V 3 bases and J 2 bases; bases outside gene matches: 9. The germline gives CDR1 KGHSH, CDR2 LQKENI. This CDR3 is CASSPRRGTVNTEAFF. The CDR3 nucleotides read TGTGCCAGCTCACCGCGAAGAGGGACAGTCAACACTGAAGCTTTCTTT.

The J gene is TRBJ2-1, the V gene TRBV18; the match to TRBD2 covers 8 bases. The CDR3 runs 16 residues. V lost 2 bases to trimming and J lost 0 bases; unmatched junction nucleotides: 3. Germline lookup yields CDR1 KGHSH and CDR2 LQKENI. The CDR3 protein is CASSPSSGSSYNEQFF. Written as DNA, the CDR3 is TGTGCCAGCTCACCATCTAGCGGGTCCTCCTACAATGAGCAGTTCTTC.

The chain has TRBV5-4 and TRBJ2-1; maybe TRBD1 (7 bases). V was trimmed by 3 bases and J by 8 bases, leaving 18 bases between them. The CDR3 runs 15 residues. Germline CDR1 and CDR2: SGHNT and YYREEE (reference sequence). CDR3 amino acids: CASSSHGGGGDEQFF. The CDR3 nucleotides are TGTGCCAGCAGCTCCCACGGAGGAGGGGGCGATGAGCAGTTCTTC.

The CDR3 region is CASSVGPINEQFF. DNA for the CDR3: TGTGCCAGCAGCGTGGGACCCATCAATGAGCAGTTCTTC. V usage is TRBV9 and J usage is TRBJ2-1; either TRBD1 or TRBD2 may supply D (5 bases each). CDR1 and CDR2 (germline): SGDLS, YYNGEE. Deletions cut 2 bases from V and 6 bases from J, with 9 bases between. CDR3 length equals 13 residues. The full variable domain, in which reference TRBV9 and TRBJ2-1 provide the parts outside the CDR3, is DSGVTQTPKHLITATGQRVTLRCSPRSGDLSVYWYQQSLDQGLQFLIQYYNGEERAKGNILERFSAQQFPDLHSELNLSSLELGDSALYFCASSVGPINEQFFGPGTRLTVL.

The chain links TRBV29-1 to TRBJ2-3; possible D gene TRBD1, 6 bases. Germline V gene sequence: CDR1 SQVTM, CDR2 ANQGSEA. This CDR3 contains 15 residues. Trimming took 5 bases from V and 4 from J, leaving 19 bases between them. CDR3 sequence: CSVRSEEQGPDTQYF. For the CDR3, the DNA is TGCAGCGTTAGGAGTGAGGAACAGGGCCCAGATACGCAGTATTTT.

V gene TRBV12-3 or TRBV12-4 combines with J gene TRBJ1-2; D possibly corresponds to TRBD1 (5 bases). The length of the CDR3 is 14 residues. The germline V and J ends were trimmed by 5 bases and 8 bases, with 18 bases remaining between them. Written as DNA, the CDR3 is TGTGCCAGCAGTCTCGGGGGATCTTGGGAGGGCTACACCTTC. Its translation: CASSLGGSWEGYTF.

This sequence joins TRBV19 and TRBJ2-1, with D possibly being TRBD1 or TRBD2 (5 bases each). Per the germline V gene, CDR1 is LNHDA and CDR2 is SQIVND (reference sequence). Trimming left V 7 bases short and J 3 bases short, with 19 bases between. This CDR3 contains 16 residues. The CDR3 protein is CASIHTVGGNYNEQFF. The DNA of the CDR3 is TGTGCCAGTATTCACACTGTTGGGGGAAACTACAATGAGCAGTTCTTC. Combining the CDR3 with reference TRBV19 and TRBJ2-1 gives the whole variable domain DGGITQSPKYLFRKEGQNVTLSCEQNLNHDAMYWYRQDPGQGLRLIYYSQIVNDFQKGDIAEGYSVSREKKESFPLTVTSAQKNPTAFYLCASIHTVGGNYNEQFFGPGTRLTVL.

V gene TRBV19 combines with J gene TRBJ2-7; 9 nucleotides agree with TRBD1. The CDR3 has 15 residues. V trimming: 5 bases; J trimming: 0 bases; junction bases outside the gene matches: 5. Germline V gene sequence: CDR1 LNHDA, CDR2 SQIVND (reference sequence). The CDR3: CASSATGGSSYEQYV. CDR3 coding DNA: TGTGCCAGTAGTGCCACAGGGGGCAGCTCCTACGAGCAGTACGTC.

The genes are TRBV27 and TRBJ1-5, with no clear D. The CDR3 loop spans 13 amino acids. Germline assignment: CDR1 MNHEY and CDR2 SMNVEV (reference sequence). The V end lost 4 bases, the J end lost 3 bases, and 7 bases lay between the germline ends. Here the CDR3 DNA reads TGTGCCAGCAGTTCCGGTTTCAATCAGCCCCAGCATTTT. Translated, it gives CASSSGFNQPQHF.

This clonotype was observed a handful of times. This chain links TRBV5-1 with TRBJ2-4, with D maybe TRBD2 (5 bases). Germline-derived CDR1 and CDR2 are SGHRS and YFSETQ. The CDR3 consists of 11 residues. Trimming removed 6 bases at V and 7 bases at J, with 8 bases between. The CDR3 loop is CASTPGNIQYF. CDR3 in DNA: TGCGCCAGCACCCCGGGGAACATTCAGTACTTC. Full variable domain (rest looked up from reference TRBV5-1 and TRBJ2-4): KAGVTQTPRYLIKTRGQQVTLSCSPISGHRSVSWYQQTPGQGLQFLFEYFSETQRNKGNFPGRFSGRQFSNSRSEMNVSTLELGDSALYLCASTPGNIQYFGAGTRLSVL.

This chain uses TRBV28 with TRBJ2-1; possible D gene TRBD1, 6 bases. In germline, CDR1 is MDHEN, CDR2 SYDVKM. The CDR3 is 12 amino acids. Trimming removed 8 bases at V and 4 bases at J, with 9 bases between. The CDR3 nucleotides read TGTGCCAGCGGAACAGGGTACAATGAGCAGTTCTTC. Its protein is CASGTGYNEQFF.

This chain connects TRBV20-1 to TRBJ2-7; perhaps D is TRBD1 or TRBD2 (6 bases each). V dropped 1 base and J dropped 6 bases, with 16 bases sitting between them. Germline CDR1 reads DFQATT; CDR2 reads SNEGSKA (reference sequence). This CDR3 region has 14 residues. CDR3 sequence reads: CSARGGDIGVEQYF. The CDR3 DNA reads as TGCAGTGCTAGAGGGGGGGACATCGGGGTCGAGCAGTACTTC.

The chain joins TRBV10-3 to TRBJ1-6; possibly TRBD1 for D (5 bases). The CDR3 contains 14 residues. Germline V gene sequence: CDR1 ENHRY, CDR2 SYGVKD. The V and J ends lost 6 bases and 7 bases respectively, with 13 bases between them. CDR3 sequence: CAIRTGTENSPLHF. CDR3 nucleotides: TGTGCCATCAGGACCGGGACCGAGAATTCACCCCTCCACTTT.

V usage is TRBV4-3 and J usage is TRBJ1-6; D not certain. The V gene's germline CDR1 is LGHNA and CDR2 YSLEER. The V gene lost 0 bases and the J gene lost 11 bases, with 8 bases spanning the gap. The CDR3 runs to 13 residues. Written as DNA, the CDR3 is TGCGCCAGCAGCCAAGATTCAACCACACCCCTCCACTTT. It encodes CASSQDSTTPLHF.